This TCR beta chain was sequenced in a study of tumor-infiltrating lymphocytes in primary liver carcinoma. Study information: The patients included men and women who were aged 30 to 69 years. The study's findings and limits: Overlap in tumor-adjacent and tumor-blood pairs fell below that of tumor region pairs. The bulk unsorted samples meant that CD4+ and CD8+ repertoires went uncompared. Tumors reached a significantly greater top-250-clone fraction than blood did (p = 0.039).

With approximately 500 ng total RNA as template and a constant-region primer, TCR beta cDNA was made. Researchers made the TCR beta libraries by running three nested multiplex PCR rounds with slightly modified ARM-PCR. Running around 9 cycles apiece, the first two PCR rounds relied on TRBV1-TRBV30 forward primers together with a C-beta reverse primer. MiXCR, run by TCRdb on the multiplex PCR reads, gives a single entry per CDR3 protein. The data show 180,000 or so distinct CDR3 sequences, less than 65% seen once. The table lists this clonotype with many counts. Antigen: not known. Unsorted whole blood yielded blood RNA, and germline DNA was extracted as well. Germline CDR1 is SQVTM and CDR2 is ANQGSEA. Trimming shortened V by 2 bases and J by 2 bases, and 9 bases separated the two germline ends. The CDR3 is 13 residues long.

This chain connects TRBV29-1 to TRBJ2-5; D possibly corresponds to TRBD2 (5 bases). This clonotype was sampled from a man aged 40-49 years with primary liver carcinoma and hepatitis B virus infection. Sequenced sample: peripheral blood. The CDR3 loop reads CSVELSGQETQYF. Here the CDR3 DNA reads TGCAGCGTTGAACTAAGCGGACAAGAGACCCAGTACTTC.